Below, 15 T cell receptor beta chains from the same sample are listed, as sequenced in a study of blood T cell repertoires in COVID-19. Here immunoSEQ multiplex PCR was the method, and the copy in TCRdb shows in-frame clones only, minus some. The table has hundreds of thousands of clones, approximately 85% seen once. Sequenced input: PBMCs or T cells enriched from blood (not recorded which). These receptors were obtained from a woman between 50 and 59 years old with acute COVID-19.

This sequence joins TRBV27 and TRBJ2-3; 16 nucleotides match TRBD2. The CDR3 runs to 15 residues. V shed 8 bases, J shed 8 bases, and the junction held 7 bases outside the gene matches. Germline V gene sequence: CDR1 MNHEY, CDR2 SMNVEV (reference sequence). The CDR3 is CASGTSGGAGSTQYF. CDR3 DNA sequence: TGTGCCAGCGGGACTAGCGGGGGGGCCGGAAGTACGCAGTATTTT.

The chain recombines TRBV6-5 with TRBJ1-6; no definite D call. This CDR3 contains 15 residues. Germline assignment: CDR1 MNHEY and CDR2 SVGAGI. V was trimmed by 0 bases and J by 10 bases, leaving 13 bases between them. The CDR3, as DNA: TGTGCCAGCAGTTACTCGGGCGGTGGGAGATCACCCCTCCACTTT. Protein sequence: CASSYSGGGRSPLHF.

A remark on this clone: The DNA is left out, because the CDR3 cannot be placed on it with certainty; the CDR3 is given as TCRdb lists it. The chain has TRBV7-9 and TRBJ1-2; the table gives TRBD1 as D, unverified against the DNA. CDR1 SEHNR and CDR2 FQNEAQ come from the germline V gene (reference sequence). The CDR3 is 16 residues long, counting both termini. The CDR3 sequence: CASSFSSGQGGYGYTF.

This clone has more than one count but fewer than ten. This chain uses TRBV29-1 with TRBJ2-1; TRBD2 aligns across 10 bases. The CDR3 loop spans 14 amino acids. The V gene end was trimmed by 2 bases and the J gene end by 2 bases; junction bases not matched to a gene: 0. Per germline, CDR1 SQVTM and CDR2 ANQGSEA. The CDR3 nucleotides read TGCAGCGTTGAACTAGCGGGGGCCTACAATGAGCAGTTCTTC. Amino acid sequence: CSVELAGAYNEQFF.

This chain joins TRBV3-1 (or the pseudogene TRBV3-2) and TRBJ2-1; 11 bases are a match to TRBD2. V lost 4 bases to trimming and J lost 2 bases; unmatched junction nucleotides: 7. This CDR3 region has 17 residues. Germline lookup yields CDR1 LGHDT and CDR2 YNNKEL (reference sequence). CDR3 sequence (DNA): TGTGCCAGCAGCCCCCGACTAGCGGGGATCACCTACAATGAGCAGTTCTTC. The encoded protein is CASSPRLAGITYNEQFF.

CDR3 sequence: CASSPWDRVPSEAFF. In DNA, the CDR3 is TGTGCCAGCAGCCCCTGGGACAGGGTACCCTCTGAAGCTTTCTTT. The V gene is TRBV7-9, the J gene TRBJ1-1, with 9 nucleotides matching TRBD1. Germline lookup yields CDR1 SEHNR and CDR2 FQNEAQ (reference sequence). The CDR3 is made up of 15 amino acids. The V and J ends lost 5 bases and 6 bases, in that order; junction bases with no gene match: 10. Full variable domain (outside the CDR3, taken from reference TRBV7-9 and TRBJ1-1): DTGVSQNPRHKITKRGQNVTFRCDPISEHNRLYWYRQTLGQGPEFLTYFQNEAQLEKSRLLSDRFSAERPKGSFSTLEIQRTEQGDSAMYLCASSPWDRVPSEAFFGQGTRLTVV.

This chain connects TRBV6-5 to TRBJ2-3, with 9 bases matching TRBD2. The germline CDR1 and CDR2 sequences are MNHEY and SVGAGI. The CDR3 contains 14 residues. The V gene end was trimmed by 10 bases and the J gene end by 5 bases; junction bases not matched to a gene: 10. The CDR3 loop is CATRLAVGIDTQYF. The DNA of the CDR3 is TGTGCCACCCGACTAGCGGTCGGTATAGATACGCAGTATTTT.

This clone was seen a handful of times. The chain couples TRBV6-5 to TRBJ1-6; D is perhaps TRBD1 (5 bases). The V end was cut by 6 bases, the J end by 4 bases, with 10 bases between. The CDR3 length is 14 residues. Per the germline V gene, CDR1 is MNHEY and CDR2 is SVGAGI. The CDR3 coding sequence is TGTGCCAGCAGAAACTCAGGGTATAATTCACCCCTCCACTTT. This encodes CASRNSGYNSPLHF.

This chain's CDR3 is CASSGTGGNYGYTF. The CDR3 nucleotides read TGTGCCAGCAGCGGGACAGGGGGGAACTATGGCTACACCTTC. V gene TRBV13 combines with J gene TRBJ1-2; 11 positions match TRBD1. Germline lookup yields CDR1 PRHDT and CDR2 FYEKMQ (reference sequence). V lost 5 bases and J lost 2; bases outside the gene matches: 1. This CDR3 has 14 amino acids.

This chain joins TRBV27 and TRBJ2-2, with 7 bases lining up with TRBD1. Germline CDR1 MNHEY, CDR2 SMNVEV (reference sequence). Germline trimming cut 10 bases from V and 4 bases from J; bases unmatched to any gene: 9. The CDR3 runs to 14 residues. The CDR3 sequence is CATRSTGSTGELFF. In DNA form, the CDR3 reads TGTGCCACCCGATCGACAGGGTCCACCGGGGAGCTGTTTTTT.

CDR3 sequence (DNA): TGTGCCAGCAGCTTTACCGACGGGAGCTCTGGAAACACCATATATTTT. Translation gives CASSFTDGSSGNTIYF. V gene TRBV7-2 combines with J gene TRBJ1-3, with D unresolved. Germline-derived CDR1 and CDR2 are SGHTA and FQGNSA. Trimming shortened V by 3 bases and J by 0 bases, and 12 bases separated the two germline ends. CDR3 length: 16 residues.

V and J are TRBV7-3 and TRBJ2-2; 8 bases agree with TRBD1. Germline CDR1 reads SGHTA; CDR2 reads FQGTGA. Germline trimming cut 6 bases from V and 4 bases from J; bases unmatched to any gene: 10. CDR3 length: 16 amino acids. As DNA, the CDR3 is TGTGCCAGCAGTCAAAACAGGGGGGTTGGCACCGGGGAGCTGTTTTTT. Translation: CASSQNRGVGTGELFF.

This chain uses TRBV6-2 or TRBV6-3 with TRBJ1-6; maybe TRBD1 (6 bases). The CDR3 spans 15 residues. The germline V and J ends were trimmed by 6 bases and 7 bases, with 16 bases remaining between them. Germline assignment: CDR1 MNHEY and CDR2 SVGEGT. The CDR3 DNA follows: TGTGCCAGCAGCCGAGGGACAAGAGCCAATTCACCCCTCCACTTT. Amino acid sequence: CASSRGTRANSPLHF.

V is TRBV6-4 and J is TRBJ2-1; 8 bases are shared with TRBD1. V lost 4 bases, J lost 8 bases, and 7 bases stayed unmatched. Germline loops: CDR1 MRHNA, CDR2 SNTAGT. This CDR3 has 14 residues. For the CDR3, the DNA is TGTGCCAGCAGTGGACAGGGGATTGGCGATGAGCAGTTCTTC. Its protein is CASSGQGIGDEQFF.

The V gene is TRBV6-1, the J gene TRBJ1-6; a possible D gene is TRBD1 (5 bases). Germline assignment: CDR1 MNHNS and CDR2 SASEGT. CDR3 length: 14 residues. V gave up 2 bases and J gave up 7 bases, with 9 bases separating them. For the CDR3, the DNA is TGTGCCAGCAGTGAAACAGGTGAAAATTCACCCCTCCACTTT. It encodes CASSETGENSPLHF.